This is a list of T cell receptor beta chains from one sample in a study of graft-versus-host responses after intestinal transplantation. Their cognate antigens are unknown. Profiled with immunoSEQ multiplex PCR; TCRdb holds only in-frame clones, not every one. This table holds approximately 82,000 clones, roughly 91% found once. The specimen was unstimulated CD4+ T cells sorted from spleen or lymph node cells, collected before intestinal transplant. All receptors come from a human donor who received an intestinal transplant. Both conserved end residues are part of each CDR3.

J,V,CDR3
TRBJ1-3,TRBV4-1,CASSSPVKGRIGNTIYF
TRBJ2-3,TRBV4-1,CASSQEKLAGGTSTDTQYF
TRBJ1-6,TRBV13,CASSTGTGGNSPLHF
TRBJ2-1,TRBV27,CASSLKGTGGYSYNEQFF
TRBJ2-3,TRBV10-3,CAISGLGLAGPDTQYF
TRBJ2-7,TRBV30,CAWKAGGAYEQYF
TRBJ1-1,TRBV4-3,CASSQRRQLYSLSNTEAFF
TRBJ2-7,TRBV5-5,CASSLTAAGNSYEQYF
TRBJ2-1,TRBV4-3,CASSQEPEGAGYNEQFF
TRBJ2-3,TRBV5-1,CASSSLAGLIDGTDTQYF
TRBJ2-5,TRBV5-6,CASSFGTSGGTYRTQYF
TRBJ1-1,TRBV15,CATSRRGQTGGGWDTEAFF
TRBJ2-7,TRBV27,CASSLLTGTGAHEQYF
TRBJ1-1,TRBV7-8,CASSFRDSNTEAFF
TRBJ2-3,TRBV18,CASSPPARVDTQYF
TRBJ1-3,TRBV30,CAWGRTVDTIYF
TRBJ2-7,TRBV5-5,CASRPGPLSYEQYF
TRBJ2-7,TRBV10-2,CASGLGVPYEQYF
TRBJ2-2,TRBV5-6,CASSLSGGQDTGELFF
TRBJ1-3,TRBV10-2,CASSESGQGRNTIYF
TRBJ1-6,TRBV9,CASSFGQPDNSPLHF
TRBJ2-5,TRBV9,CASSAPGLAGGQETQYF
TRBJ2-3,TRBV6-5,CASSYERPADTQYF
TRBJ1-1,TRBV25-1,CASSDAGAGDTEAFF
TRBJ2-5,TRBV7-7,CASSWGEGETQYF
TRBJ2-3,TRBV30,CAWSVLGLHSTDTQYF
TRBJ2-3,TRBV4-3,CASSQRQGTDTQYF
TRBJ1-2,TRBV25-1,CASSFGQGNGYTF